This TCR beta chain was sequenced in a study of cytomegalovirus exposure and HLA in healthy donors. The PCR employed 60 Vbeta primers together with 13 Jbeta primers. As originally analysed: An analysis performed later counted about 80 million unique TCR beta chains (roughly 11 million of them shared). Generated by immunoSEQ multiplex PCR, the TCRdb table keeps only in-frame clones and is missing some. From that table come the V and J calls and clone size; the DNA was used to work out D and trimming. The data contain 130,000 to 150,000 clones, around 85% of them seen just once; the ten biggest clones take up roughly 4.5%. This clone has a handful of counts. Looked up from germline, CDR1 is SEHNR and CDR2 is FQNEAQ (reference sequence). The CDR3 has 15 amino acids. The V and J ends lost 3 bases and 8 bases, in that order; junction bases with no gene match: 4.

The chain joins TRBV7-9 to TRBJ2-2; 12 bases line up with TRBD1. The sequenced sample consisted of PBMCs. The receptor's source is a man aged 40-55 years in good health and CMV-seropositive. The CDR3 loop reads CASSLGQGAEGELFF. Written as DNA, the CDR3 is TGTGCCAGCAGCTTGGGACAGGGGGCAGAAGGGGAGCTGTTTTTT.